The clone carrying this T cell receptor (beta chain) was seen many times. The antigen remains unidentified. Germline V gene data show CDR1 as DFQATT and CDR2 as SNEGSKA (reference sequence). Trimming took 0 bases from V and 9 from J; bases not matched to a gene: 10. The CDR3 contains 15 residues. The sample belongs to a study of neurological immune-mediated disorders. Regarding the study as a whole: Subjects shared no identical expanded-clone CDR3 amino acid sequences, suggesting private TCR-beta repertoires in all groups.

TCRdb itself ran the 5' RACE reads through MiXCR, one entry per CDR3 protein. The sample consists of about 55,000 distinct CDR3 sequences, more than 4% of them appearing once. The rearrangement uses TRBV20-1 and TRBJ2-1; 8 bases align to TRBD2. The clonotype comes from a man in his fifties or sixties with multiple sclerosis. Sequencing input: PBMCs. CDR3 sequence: CSARDQAGVAGEQFF. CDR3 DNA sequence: TGCAGTGCTAGAGATCAAGCGGGAGTGGCGGGTGAGCAGTTCTTC.